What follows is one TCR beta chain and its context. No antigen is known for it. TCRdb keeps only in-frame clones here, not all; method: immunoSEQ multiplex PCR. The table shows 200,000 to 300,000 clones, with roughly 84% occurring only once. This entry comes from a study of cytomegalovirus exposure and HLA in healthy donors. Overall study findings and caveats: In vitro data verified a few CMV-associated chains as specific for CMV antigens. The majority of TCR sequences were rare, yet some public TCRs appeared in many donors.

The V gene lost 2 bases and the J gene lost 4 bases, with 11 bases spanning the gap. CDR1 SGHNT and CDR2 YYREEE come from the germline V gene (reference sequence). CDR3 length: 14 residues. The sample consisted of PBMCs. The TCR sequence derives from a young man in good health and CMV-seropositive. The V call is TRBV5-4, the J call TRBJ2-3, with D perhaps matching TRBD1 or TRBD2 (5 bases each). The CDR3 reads CASSLPRGSDTQYF. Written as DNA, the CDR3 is TGTGCCAGCAGCTTACCACGGGGCTCAGATACGCAGTATTTT.